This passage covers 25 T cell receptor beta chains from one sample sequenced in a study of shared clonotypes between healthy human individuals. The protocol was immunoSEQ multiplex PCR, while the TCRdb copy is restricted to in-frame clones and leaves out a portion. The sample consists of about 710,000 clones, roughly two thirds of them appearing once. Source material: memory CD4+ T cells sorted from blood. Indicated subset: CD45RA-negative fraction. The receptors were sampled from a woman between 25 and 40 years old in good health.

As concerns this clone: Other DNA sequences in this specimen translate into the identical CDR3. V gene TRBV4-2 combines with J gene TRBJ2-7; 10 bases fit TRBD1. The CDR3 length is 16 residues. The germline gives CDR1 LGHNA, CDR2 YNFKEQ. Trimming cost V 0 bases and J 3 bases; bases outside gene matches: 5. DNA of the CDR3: TGTGCCAGCAGCCAAGACCCAGACAGGGGGCTCTACGAGCAGTACTTC. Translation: CASSQDPDRGLYEQYF.

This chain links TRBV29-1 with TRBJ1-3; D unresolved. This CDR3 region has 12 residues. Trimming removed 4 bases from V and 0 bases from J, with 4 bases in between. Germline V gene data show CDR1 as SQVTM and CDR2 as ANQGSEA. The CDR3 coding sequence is TGCAGCGTTGTCCCCTCTGGAAACACCATATATTTT. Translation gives CSVVPSGNTIYF. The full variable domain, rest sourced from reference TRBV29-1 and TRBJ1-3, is SAVISQKPSRDICQRGTSLTIQCQVDSQVTMMFWYRQQPGQSLTLIATANQGSEATYESGFVIDKFPISRPNLTFSTLTVSNMSPEDSSIYLCSVVPSGNTIYFGEGSWLTVV.

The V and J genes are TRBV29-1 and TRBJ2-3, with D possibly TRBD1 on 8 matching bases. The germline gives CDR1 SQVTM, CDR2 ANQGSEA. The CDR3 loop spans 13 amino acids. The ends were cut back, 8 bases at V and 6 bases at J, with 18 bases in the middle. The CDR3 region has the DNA TGCAGCTCCCGGACAGGGAGGGCCGATACGCAGTATTTT. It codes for CSSRTGRADTQYF.

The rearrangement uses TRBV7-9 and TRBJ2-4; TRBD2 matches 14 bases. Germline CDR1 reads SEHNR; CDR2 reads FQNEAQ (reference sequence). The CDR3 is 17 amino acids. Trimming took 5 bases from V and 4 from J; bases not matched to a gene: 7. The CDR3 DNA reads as TGTGCCAGCAGCCAAACTTGGACTAGCGGGGGGAAAAACATTCAGTACTTC. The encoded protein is CASSQTWTSGGKNIQYF.

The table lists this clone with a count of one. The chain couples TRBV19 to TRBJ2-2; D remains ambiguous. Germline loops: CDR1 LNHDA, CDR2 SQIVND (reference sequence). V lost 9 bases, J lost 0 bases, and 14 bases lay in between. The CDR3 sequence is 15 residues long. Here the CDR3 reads CASLSLFANTGELFF. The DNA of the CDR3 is TGTGCCAGCCTGAGCCTTTTCGCGAACACCGGGGAGCTGTTTTTT.

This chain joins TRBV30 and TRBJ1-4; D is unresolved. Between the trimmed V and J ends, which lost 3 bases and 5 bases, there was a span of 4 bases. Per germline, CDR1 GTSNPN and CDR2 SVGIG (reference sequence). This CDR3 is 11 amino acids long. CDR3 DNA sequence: TGTGCCTGGAGCTACAATGAAAAACTGTTTTTT. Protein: CAWSYNEKLFF.

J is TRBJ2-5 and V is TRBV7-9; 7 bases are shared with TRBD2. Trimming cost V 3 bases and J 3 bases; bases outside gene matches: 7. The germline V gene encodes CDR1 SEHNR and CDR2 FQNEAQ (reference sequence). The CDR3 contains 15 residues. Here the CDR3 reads CASSFGTIREETQYF. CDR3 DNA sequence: TGTGCCAGCAGCTTCGGGACTATAAGGGAAGAGACCCAGTACTTC.

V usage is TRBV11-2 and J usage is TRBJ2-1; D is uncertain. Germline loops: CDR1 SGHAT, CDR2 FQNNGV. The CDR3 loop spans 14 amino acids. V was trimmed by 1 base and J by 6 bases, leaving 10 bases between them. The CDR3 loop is CASSLVLRGNEQFF. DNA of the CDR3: TGTGCCAGCAGCTTAGTCTTGCGAGGCAATGAGCAGTTCTTC.

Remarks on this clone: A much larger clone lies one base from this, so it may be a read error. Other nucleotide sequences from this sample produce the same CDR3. Written as DNA, the CDR3 is TGTGCCAGCAGTTTATACCCGAACCAGCCCCAGCATTTT. Amino acids: CASSLYPNQPQHF. The rearrangement links TRBV28 to TRBJ1-5; no clear D. The germline V gene has CDR1 MDHEN and CDR2 SYDVKM. The CDR3 sequence is 13 residues long. Trimming shortened V by 1 base and J by 7 bases, and 8 bases separated the two germline ends.

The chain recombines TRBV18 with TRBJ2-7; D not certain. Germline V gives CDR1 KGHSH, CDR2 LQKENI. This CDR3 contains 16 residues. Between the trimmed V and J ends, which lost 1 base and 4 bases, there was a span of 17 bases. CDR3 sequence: CASSPLSYSERYEQYF. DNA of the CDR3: TGTGCCAGCTCACCACTCTCCTACTCTGAAAGATACGAGCAGTACTTC.

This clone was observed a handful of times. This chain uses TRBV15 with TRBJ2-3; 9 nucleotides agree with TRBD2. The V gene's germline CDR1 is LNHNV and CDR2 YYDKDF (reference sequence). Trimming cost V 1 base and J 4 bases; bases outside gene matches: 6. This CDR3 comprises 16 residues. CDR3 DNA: TGTGCCACCAGCAGAGTTGCAAGCGGGAGGTCAGATACGCAGTATTTT. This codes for CATSRVASGRSDTQYF. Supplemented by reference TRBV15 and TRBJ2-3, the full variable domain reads DAMVIQNPRYQVTQFGKPVTLSCSQTLNHNVMYWYQQKSSQAPKLLFHYYDKDFNNEADTPDNFQSRRPNTSFCFLDIRSPGLGDTAMYLCATSRVASGRSDTQYFGPGTRLTVL.

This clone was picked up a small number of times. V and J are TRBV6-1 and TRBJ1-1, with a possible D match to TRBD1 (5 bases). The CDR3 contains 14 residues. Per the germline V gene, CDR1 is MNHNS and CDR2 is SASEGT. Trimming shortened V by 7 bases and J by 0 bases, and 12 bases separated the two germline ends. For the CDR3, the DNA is TGTGCCAGCAATCCCTGGGGGGTGAACACTGAAGCTTTCTTT. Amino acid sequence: CASNPWGVNTEAFF.

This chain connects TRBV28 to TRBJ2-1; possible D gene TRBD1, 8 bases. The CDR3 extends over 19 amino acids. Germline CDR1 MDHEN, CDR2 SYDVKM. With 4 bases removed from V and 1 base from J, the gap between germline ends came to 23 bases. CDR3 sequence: CASSSWTGRAGLSYNEQFF. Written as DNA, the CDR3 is TGTGCCAGCAGTTCGTGGACAGGGCGAGCGGGGCTATCCTACAATGAGCAGTTCTTC. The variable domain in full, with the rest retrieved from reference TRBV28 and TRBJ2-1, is DVKVTQSSRYLVKRTGEKVFLECVQDMDHENMFWYRQDPGLGLRLIYFSYDVKMKEKGDIPEGYSVSREKKERFSLILESASTNQTSMYLCASSSWTGRAGLSYNEQFFGPGTRLTVL.

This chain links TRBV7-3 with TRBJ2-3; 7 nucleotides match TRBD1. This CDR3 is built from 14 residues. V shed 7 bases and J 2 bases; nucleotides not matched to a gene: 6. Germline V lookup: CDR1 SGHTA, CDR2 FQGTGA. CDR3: CASKGGYLTDTQYF. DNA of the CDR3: TGTGCCAGCAAAGGGGGCTACCTCACAGATACGCAGTATTTT.

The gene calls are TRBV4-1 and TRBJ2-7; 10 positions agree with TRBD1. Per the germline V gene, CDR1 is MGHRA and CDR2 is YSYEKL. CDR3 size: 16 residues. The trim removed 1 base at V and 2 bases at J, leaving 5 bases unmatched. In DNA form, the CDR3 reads TGCGCCAGCAGCCAAGCGGAGACAGGGGGCCCCTACGAGCAGTACTTC. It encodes CASSQAETGGPYEQYF.

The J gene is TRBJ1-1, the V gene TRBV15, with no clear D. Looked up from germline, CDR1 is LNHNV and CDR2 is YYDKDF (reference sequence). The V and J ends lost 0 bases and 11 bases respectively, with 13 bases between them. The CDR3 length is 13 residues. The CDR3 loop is CATSRDSGWRAFF. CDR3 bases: TGTGCCACCAGCAGAGATTCGGGCTGGAGGGCTTTCTTT. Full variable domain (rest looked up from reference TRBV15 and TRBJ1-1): DAMVIQNPRYQVTQFGKPVTLSCSQTLNHNVMYWYQQKSSQAPKLLFHYYDKDFNNEADTPDNFQSRRPNTSFCFLDIRSPGLGDTAMYLCATSRDSGWRAFFGQGTRLTVV.

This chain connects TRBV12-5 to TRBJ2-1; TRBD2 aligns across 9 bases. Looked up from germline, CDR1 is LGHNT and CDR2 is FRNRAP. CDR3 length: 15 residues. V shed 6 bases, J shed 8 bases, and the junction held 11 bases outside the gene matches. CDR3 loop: CASGYQGGRADEQFF. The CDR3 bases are TGTGCTAGTGGATATCAAGGCGGGAGGGCGGATGAGCAGTTCTTC. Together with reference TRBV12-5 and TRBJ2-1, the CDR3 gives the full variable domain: DARVTQTPRHKVTEMGQEVTMRCQPILGHNTVFWYRQTMMQGLELLAYFRNRAPLDDSGMPKDRFSAEMPDATLATLKIQPSEPRDSAVYFCASGYQGGRADEQFFGPGTRLTVL.

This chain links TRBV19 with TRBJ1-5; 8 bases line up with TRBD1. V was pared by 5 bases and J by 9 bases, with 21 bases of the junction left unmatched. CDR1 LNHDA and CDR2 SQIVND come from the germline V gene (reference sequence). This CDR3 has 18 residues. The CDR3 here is CASSLKTSRGQLGRPQHF. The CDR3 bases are TGTGCCAGTAGTCTGAAGACGTCCAGGGGGCAGTTAGGAAGGCCCCAGCATTTT.

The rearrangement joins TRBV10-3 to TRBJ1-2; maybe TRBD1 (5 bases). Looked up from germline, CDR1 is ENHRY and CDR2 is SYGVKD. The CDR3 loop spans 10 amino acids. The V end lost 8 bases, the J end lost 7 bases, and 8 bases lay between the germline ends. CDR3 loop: CAIRDLGYTF. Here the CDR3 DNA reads TGTGCCATCCGGGACCTTGGCTACACCTTC.

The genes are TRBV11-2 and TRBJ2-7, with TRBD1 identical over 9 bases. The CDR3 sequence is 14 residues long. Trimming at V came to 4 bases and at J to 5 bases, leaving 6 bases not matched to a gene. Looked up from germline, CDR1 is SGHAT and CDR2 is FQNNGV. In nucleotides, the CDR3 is TGTGCCAGCAGCTCGGGACAGGGCTTCCACGAGCAGTACTTC. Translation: CASSSGQGFHEQYF.

This CDR3 reads CTSQRYGLDEQYF. DNA for the CDR3: TGCACCAGCCAAAGATATGGCCTCGACGAGCAGTACTTC. The V call is TRBV1, the J call TRBJ2-7; the table's TRBD1 call for D was not verified on the DNA. TRBV1 is noted as a pseudogene. There are 13 residues in the CDR3.

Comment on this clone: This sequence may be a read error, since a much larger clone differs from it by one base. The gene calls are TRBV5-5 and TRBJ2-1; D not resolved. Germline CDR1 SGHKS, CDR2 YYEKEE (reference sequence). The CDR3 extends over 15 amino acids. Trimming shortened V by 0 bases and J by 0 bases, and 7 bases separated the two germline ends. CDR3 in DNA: TGTGCCAGCAGCTTGGACGCTAGCTCCTACAATGAGCAGTTCTTC. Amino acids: CASSLDASSYNEQFF.

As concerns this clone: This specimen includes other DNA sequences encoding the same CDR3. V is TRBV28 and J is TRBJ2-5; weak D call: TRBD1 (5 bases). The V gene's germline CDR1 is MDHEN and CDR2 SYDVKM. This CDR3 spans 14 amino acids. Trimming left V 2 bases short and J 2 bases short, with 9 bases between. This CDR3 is CASSLTDSQETQYF. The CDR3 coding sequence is TGTGCCAGCAGTTTAACAGACAGTCAAGAGACCCAGTACTTC.

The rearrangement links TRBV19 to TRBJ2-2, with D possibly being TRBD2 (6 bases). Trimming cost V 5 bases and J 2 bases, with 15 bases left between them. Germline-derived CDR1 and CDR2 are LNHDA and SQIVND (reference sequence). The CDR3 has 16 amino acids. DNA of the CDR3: TGTGCCAGTAGTTTTACCGGGACTCCTAACACCGGGGAGCTGTTTTTT. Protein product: CASSFTGTPNTGELFF.

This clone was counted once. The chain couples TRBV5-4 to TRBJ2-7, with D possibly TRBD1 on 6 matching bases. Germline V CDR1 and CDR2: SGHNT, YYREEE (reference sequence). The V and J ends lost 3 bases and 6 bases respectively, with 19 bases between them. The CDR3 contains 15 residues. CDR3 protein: CASSSWSTGNSEQYF. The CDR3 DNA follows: TGTGCCAGCAGCTCCTGGTCCACAGGGAATTCCGAGCAGTACTTC.